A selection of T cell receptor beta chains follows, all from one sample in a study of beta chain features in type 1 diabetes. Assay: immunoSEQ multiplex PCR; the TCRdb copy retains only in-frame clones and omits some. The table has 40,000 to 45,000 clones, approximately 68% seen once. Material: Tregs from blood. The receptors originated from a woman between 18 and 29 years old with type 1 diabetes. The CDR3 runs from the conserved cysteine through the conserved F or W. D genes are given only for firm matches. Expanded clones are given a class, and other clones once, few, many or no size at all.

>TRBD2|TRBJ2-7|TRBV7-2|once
TGTGCCAGCAGCCGGACTAGCGGGGACTCCTACGAGCAGTACTTC
CASSRTSGDSYEQYF
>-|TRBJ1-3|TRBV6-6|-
TGTGCCAGCAGTCAAACAGGGCCGAACACCATATATTTT
CASSQTGPNTIYF
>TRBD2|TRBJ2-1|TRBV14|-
TGTGCCAGCAGCCCGCGTGTCCTAGCGGGAGTCAATGAGCAGTTCTTC
CASSPRVLAGVNEQFF
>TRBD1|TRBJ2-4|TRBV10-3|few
TGTGCCATCAGCCCGACAGGGGCCATCAAAAACATTCAGTACTTC
CAISPTGAIKNIQYF
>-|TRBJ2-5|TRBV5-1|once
TGCGCCAGCAGCTTGGCCGGTCGGGGGGCCATTAAAGAGACCCAGTACTTC
CASSLAGRGAIKETQYF
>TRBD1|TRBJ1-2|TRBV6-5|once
TGTGCCAGCAGTTACTCCACAGGGGGTATTGGTGGCTACACCTTC
CASSYSTGGIGGYTF
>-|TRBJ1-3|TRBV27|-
TGTGCCAGCAGTTTAGTATCAGGGGGAAACACCATATATTTT
CASSLVSGGNTIYF
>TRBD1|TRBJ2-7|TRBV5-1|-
TGCGCCAGCAGCTTGGGACAGGGGATATTCGGCGACGAGCAGTACTTC
CASSLGQGIFGDEQYF
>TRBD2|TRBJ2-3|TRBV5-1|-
TGCGCCAGCAGCGAATACCTCCTAGCGGGGGCGGGAGATACGCAGTATTTT
CASSEYLLAGAGDTQYF
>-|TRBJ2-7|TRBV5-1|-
TGCGCCAGCAAAGGCGGCAACTCCTACGAGCAGTACTTC
CASKGGNSYEQYF
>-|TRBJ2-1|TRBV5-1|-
TGCGCCAGCAGCTCTTACCGACAGGGACTGAGAATCAATGAGCAGTTCTTC
CASSSYRQGLRINEQFF
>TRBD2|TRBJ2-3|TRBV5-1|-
TGCGCCAGCAGCTTTGGGAGGGCCGGGGGAGATACGCAGTATTTT
CASSFGRAGGDTQYF
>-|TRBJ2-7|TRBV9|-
TGTGCCAGCAGCCCAGCCTCGGGTCCCTACGAGCAGTACTTC
CASSPASGPYEQYF
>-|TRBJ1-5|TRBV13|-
TGTGCCAGCAGCTTAGGCCCAGTTCAGCCCCAGCATTTT
CASSLGPVQPQHF
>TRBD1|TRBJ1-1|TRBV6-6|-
TGTGCCAGCAAAAAGACAGGGACGAACACTGAAGCTTTCTTT
CASKKTGTNTEAFF
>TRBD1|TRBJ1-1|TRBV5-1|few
TGCGCCAGCAGCTTGGTACGGGGACAGGGATTCACTGAAGCTTTCTTT
CASSLVRGQGFTEAFF
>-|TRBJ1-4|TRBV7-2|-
TGTGCCAGCAGCTTAGGGGGGCACTATAATGAAAAACTGTTTTTT
CASSLGGHYNEKLFF
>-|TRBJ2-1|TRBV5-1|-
TGCGCCAGCAGCTCAGGGGACAATGAGCAGTTCTTC
CASSSGDNEQFF
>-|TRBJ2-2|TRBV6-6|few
TGTGCCAGCAGCAAGCAGGGTTCCGGGGAGCTGTTTTTT
CASSKQGSGELFF
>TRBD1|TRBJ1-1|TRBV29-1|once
TGCAGCGTTTTAACAGGGGCGATGAACACTGAAGCTTTCTTT
CSVLTGAMNTEAFF
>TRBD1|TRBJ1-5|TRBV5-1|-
TGCGCCAGCAGCGTTCAGGGGGATCAGCCCCAGCATTTT
CASSVQGDQPQHF
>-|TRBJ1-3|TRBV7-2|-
TGTGCCAGCAGATTGAGACAGGACTCTGGAAACACCATATATTTT
CASRLRQDSGNTIYF